The 32 T cell receptor beta chains reported below all come from one sample, sequenced in a study of cytomegalovirus exposure and HLA in healthy donors. Primers for the PCR totalled 60 Vbeta and 13 Jbeta. Data came from immunoSEQ multiplex PCR; TCRdb stores just in-frame clones and leaves some out. The sample has roughly 70,000 clones; 74% are singletons. The specimen was PBMCs. All receptors derive from a human donor in good health.

V gene TRBV19 combines with J gene TRBJ1-1; 9 nucleotides line up with TRBD1. The V gene's germline CDR1 is LNHDA and CDR2 SQIVND (reference sequence). J gave up 1 base and V 5 bases, and 11 bases lay outside the gene matches. CDR3 length equals 17 residues. CDR3 region: CASSFGQGRMWNTEAFF. Written as DNA, the CDR3 is TGTGCCAGTAGTTTTGGACAGGGGAGGATGTGGAACACTGAAGCTTTCTTT. Full variable domain (rest looked up from reference TRBV19 and TRBJ1-1): DGGITQSPKYLFRKEGQNVTLSCEQNLNHDAMYWYRQDPGQGLRLIYYSQIVNDFQKGDIAEGYSVSREKKESFPLTVTSAQKNPTAFYLCASSFGQGRMWNTEAFFGQGTRLTVV.

The chain couples TRBV11-3 to TRBJ2-7, with no clear D. The V end lost 0 bases, the J end lost 5 bases, and 11 bases lay between the germline ends. This CDR3 has 14 amino acids. Per germline, CDR1 SGHNT and CDR2 YENEEA. The CDR3 sequence: CASSLDPSSHEQYF. CDR3 in DNA: TGTGCCAGCAGCTTAGATCCTAGTAGCCACGAGCAGTACTTC.

The rearrangement joins TRBV30 to TRBJ2-1, with TRBD2 as a possible D gene (6 bases). Trimming removed 5 bases at V and 8 bases at J, with 22 bases between. Looked up from germline, CDR1 is GTSNPN and CDR2 is SVGIG (reference sequence). The length of the CDR3 is 15 residues. The DNA of the CDR3 is TGTGCCTGGGGGATAGCGGTACCCCTGGGTGATGAGCAGTTCTTC. Encoded protein: CAWGIAVPLGDEQFF.

The chain joins TRBV2 to TRBJ2-2; D gene uncertain. CDR3 length: 13 residues. Germline V gene lookup returns CDR1 SNHLY and CDR2 FYNNEI. Trimming removed 5 bases at V and 5 bases at J, with 9 bases between. CDR3 nucleotide sequence: TGTGCCAGCAGTTACCTAGAGACCGGGGAGCTGTTTTTT. This gives the protein CASSYLETGELFF.

The chain employs TRBV29-1 and TRBJ2-2; D is ambiguous. This CDR3 contains 17 residues. Trimming took 1 base from V and 4 from J, leaving 19 bases between them. Germline lookup yields CDR1 SQVTM and CDR2 ANQGSEA. CDR3: CSVEVESSGFLTGELFF. CDR3 bases: TGCAGCGTTGAAGTAGAGTCGTCAGGTTTCCTCACCGGGGAGCTGTTTTTT.

The chain joins TRBV30 to TRBJ2-5, with TRBD1 as a possible D gene (6 bases). Trimming removed 5 bases from V and 4 bases from J, with 17 bases in between. Germline CDR1 is GTSNPN and CDR2 is SVGIG (reference sequence). CDR3 length: 14 amino acids. The CDR3 protein is CAWVGWGPGETQYF. The CDR3 DNA follows: TGTGCCTGGGTCGGGTGGGGGCCGGGAGAGACCCAGTACTTC. The complete variable domain, with remaining parts taken from reference TRBV30 and TRBJ2-5, reads SQTIHQWPATLVQPVGSPLSLECTVEGTSNPNLYWYRQAAGRGLQLLFYSVGIGQISSEVPQNLSASRPQDRQFILSSKKLLLSDSGFYLCAWVGWGPGETQYFGPGTRLLVL.

CDR3 protein: CASSGAGGRTEAFF. The CDR3 DNA follows: TGTGCCAGCAGTGGGGCGGGAGGGCGGACTGAAGCTTTCTTT. This rearrangement joins TRBV2 to TRBJ1-1; D uncertain. The germline V gene has CDR1 SNHLY and CDR2 FYNNEI. V was pared by 4 bases and J by 5 bases, with 14 bases between. The CDR3 loop spans 14 amino acids.

This clone was counted once. The chain couples TRBV11-3 to TRBJ2-7, with TRBD2 as a possible D gene (5 bases). The germline CDR1 and CDR2 sequences are SGHNT and YENEEA. The CDR3 runs to 13 residues. V lost 0 bases and J 4 bases, leaving 7 bases between the germline ends. In nucleotides, the CDR3 is TGTGCCAGCAGCTTAGAGAGGGTTTACGAGCAGTACTTC. Protein product: CASSLERVYEQYF.

This clone has a count of ten or more. The chain combines TRBV5-6 with TRBJ1-2, with D hard to call. Trimming stripped 4 bases from V and 4 bases from J, with 17 bases between. This CDR3 spans 15 amino acids. Germline V gene data show CDR1 as SGHDT and CDR2 as YYEEEE. The CDR3 nucleotides read TGTGCCAGCAGCCTTTGGAAGGTAGGCGGCTATGGCTACACCTTC. This translates into CASSLWKVGGYGYTF.

This chain links TRBV11-2 with TRBJ1-1; TRBD1 matches at 7 bases. In germline, CDR1 is SGHAT, CDR2 FQNNGV. This CDR3 has 17 residues. Unmatched junction bases numbered 12, after V lost 2 bases and J lost 3 bases. The CDR3 DNA is TGTGCCAGCAGCTTAAGAATGTCCGGGACAGTCTACACTGAAGCTTTCTTT. This translates into CASSLRMSGTVYTEAFF.

This chain uses TRBV21-1 with TRBJ2-3; the DNA was not compared with TRBD2, the D call given in the table. TRBV21-1 is annotated as a pseudogene. The length of the CDR3 is 15 residues. The CDR3 loop is CASSKRGRVGDTQYF. The CDR3 DNA reads as TGTGCCAGCAGCAAAAGGGGGAGGGTAGGGGATACGCAGTATTTT.

The chain links TRBV6-1 to TRBJ1-2; D ambiguous. Germline V lookup: CDR1 MNHNS, CDR2 SASEGT. Trimming took off 6 bases at V and 2 bases at J, with 7 bases between the two ends. The CDR3 sequence is 12 residues long. In DNA, the CDR3 is TGTGCCAGCAGGGAGGACAACTATGGCTACACCTTC. This encodes CASREDNYGYTF.

The V call is TRBV7-9, the J call TRBJ2-7; 11 bases align to TRBD1. Per the germline V gene, CDR1 is SEHNR and CDR2 is FQNEAQ (reference sequence). The CDR3 sequence is 13 residues long. Trimming took 10 bases from V and 6 from J; bases not matched to a gene: 8. CDR3 DNA sequence: TGTGCCACTCCGGGACAGGGGGTCTCCGAGCAGTACTTC. It codes for CATPGQGVSEQYF. The full variable domain, completed using reference TRBV7-9 and TRBJ2-7, is DTGVSQNPRHKITKRGQNVTFRCDPISEHNRLYWYRQTLGQGPEFLTYFQNEAQLEKSRLLSDRFSAERPKGSFSTLEIQRTEQGDSAMYLCATPGQGVSEQYFGPGTRLTVT.

This clone was counted only a few times. This same CDR3 is encoded by further DNA sequences in the sample. The genes are TRBV18 and TRBJ2-7; D possibly corresponds to TRBD1 (6 bases). The CDR3 covers 14 residues. CDR1 and CDR2 from the germline V gene are KGHSH and LQKENI. Trimming removed 6 bases from V and 4 bases from J, with 16 bases in between. CDR3 DNA sequence: TGTGCCAGCTCGCCTCAGGGGCACCAGTACGAGCAGTACTTC. This gives the protein CASSPQGHQYEQYF.

This chain links TRBV9 with TRBJ2-5; 7 bases map to TRBD1. The CDR3 consists of 13 residues. Germline CDR1 and CDR2: SGDLS and YYNGEE. V lost 4 bases to trimming and J lost 5 bases; unmatched junction nucleotides: 5. Here the CDR3 reads CASSFLDRETQYF. CDR3 nucleotide sequence: TGTGCCAGCAGCTTCCTGGACAGGGAGACCCAGTACTTC.

V and J are TRBV5-1 and TRBJ1-1; possibly TRBD1 for D (5 bases). The CDR3 totals 14 residues. Germline V gene sequence: CDR1 SGHRS, CDR2 YFSETQ. The ends were cut back, 1 base at V and 7 bases at J, with 14 bases in the middle. As DNA, the CDR3 is TGCGCCAGCAGCTTGTCCTGGGGGGAGGGTGAAGCTTTCTTT. It translates to CASSLSWGEGEAFF.

This chain links TRBV7-9 with TRBJ2-4, with TRBD2 matching over 8 bases. The V gene's germline CDR1 is SEHNR and CDR2 FQNEAQ (reference sequence). The V segment lost 7 bases and the J segment 7 bases; nucleotides outside the gene matches: 12. The CDR3 spans 15 residues. DNA of the CDR3: TGTGCCAGCATCCTGCGGGGGGCGGGAGTTAACATTCAGTACTTC. Translating it yields CASILRGAGVNIQYF.

This clone came up a few times. V usage is TRBV9 and J usage is TRBJ2-2; no definite D call. V shed 4 bases and J shed 5 bases, with 9 bases lying between them. Looked up from germline, CDR1 is SGDLS and CDR2 is YYNGEE. CDR3 length equals 13 residues. CDR3 loop: CASSPLGTGELFF. CDR3 DNA: TGTGCCAGCAGCCCTCTCGGGACCGGGGAGCTGTTTTTT.

The chain's CDR3 is CASSPRQGAAGANVLTF. The CDR3 DNA reads TGTGCCAGCAGTCCCCGACAGGGGGCGGCTGGGGCCAACGTCCTGACTTTC. The V and J genes are TRBV28 and TRBJ2-6; the match to TRBD1 covers 10 bases. This CDR3 region has 17 residues. Looked up from germline, CDR1 is MDHEN and CDR2 is SYDVKM. With 5 bases clipped from V and 2 bases from J, the junction kept 6 bases outside the gene matches.

J is TRBJ1-1 and V is TRBV2; 9 nucleotides line up with TRBD1. Germline CDR1 SNHLY, CDR2 FYNNEI. Germline trimming cut 3 bases from V and 0 bases from J; bases unmatched to any gene: 5. The CDR3 spans 16 residues. The CDR3 reads CASSDPGTGLNTEAFF. The CDR3, as DNA: TGTGCCAGCAGTGATCCCGGGACAGGGTTGAACACTGAAGCTTTCTTT.

The chain recombines TRBV5-1 with TRBJ2-5; 14 nucleotides agree with TRBD2. The CDR3 runs to 15 residues. Germline CDR1 SGHRS, CDR2 YFSETQ. After removal of 3 bases from V and 5 bases from J, the junction contained 3 bases not matched to a gene. The CDR3, as DNA: TGCGCCAGCAGCTGGGGACTAGCGGGAGATGAGACCCAGTACTTC. Residues: CASSWGLAGDETQYF.

This clone was found once. The chain couples TRBV6-5 to TRBJ2-5; 9 bases agree with TRBD1. CDR1 and CDR2 from the germline V gene are MNHEY and SVGAGI. V lost 7 bases and J lost 5; bases outside the gene matches: 5. The CDR3 consists of 13 residues. The DNA of the CDR3 is TGTGCCAGCAAGACAGGGGGTGTGGAGACCCAGTACTTC. Translation: CASKTGGVETQYF.

J is TRBJ2-1 and V is TRBV11-3; TRBD2 aligns across 10 bases. V lost 5 bases, J lost 2 bases, and 6 bases stayed unmatched. CDR1 is SGHNT, CDR2 YENEEA, per germline. The CDR3 totals 16 residues. In DNA, the CDR3 is TGTGCCAGCAGCCAGCTAGCGGGAGTAACCTACAATGAGCAGTTCTTC. Translating gives CASSQLAGVTYNEQFF.

The chain employs TRBV2 and TRBJ2-3; perhaps TRBD1 as D (6 bases). Deletions cut 4 bases from V and 4 bases from J, with 9 bases between. Germline CDR1 is SNHLY and CDR2 is FYNNEI. This CDR3 is 13 amino acids long. CDR3 protein: CASSVQGPDTQYF. CDR3 in DNA: TGTGCCAGCAGTGTTCAGGGGCCAGATACGCAGTATTTT.

This CDR3 is CASSHNTGGSEQYF. CDR3 DNA: TGTGCCAGCAGTCACAATACAGGGGGCAGCGAGCAGTACTTC. The chain combines TRBV6-5 with TRBJ2-7, with 9 bases fitting TRBD1. CDR1 is MNHEY and CDR2 is SVGAGI in the germline V gene. The trim removed 5 bases at V and 6 bases at J, leaving 8 bases unmatched. This CDR3 is built from 14 residues.

This clone is labeled as medium-sized. This chain joins TRBV21-1 and TRBJ2-7; the tabulated D call, TRBD1, remains unverified against the DNA. TRBV21-1 counts as a pseudogene. CDR3 length equals 16 residues. For the CDR3, the DNA is TGTGCCAGCAAAACGTCTGATCAGGGGCTGACCTACGAGCAGTACTTC. Its translation is CASKTSDQGLTYEQYF.

The genes are TRBV25-1 and TRBJ2-7; possibly TRBD1 for D (6 bases). Germline V gives CDR1 MGHDK, CDR2 SYGVNS. CDR3 length: 13 amino acids. V was shortened by 11 bases and J by 1 base, with 15 bases between the two germline ends. The CDR3 nucleotides read TGTGCCTGCCAGGCAGGGGCTTCCTACGAGCAGTACTTC. As protein: CACQAGASYEQYF.

In this sample, this clone turned up once. This sequence joins TRBV5-1 and TRBJ1-1; no reliable D call. CDR1 is SGHRS, CDR2 YFSETQ, per germline. With 1 base removed from V and 4 bases from J, the gap between germline ends came to 11 bases. The CDR3 sequence is 14 residues long. CDR3 residues: CASSLKELGTEAFF. The DNA for the CDR3 is TGCGCCAGCAGCTTGAAGGAGTTGGGCACTGAAGCTTTCTTT.

The genes are TRBV6-6 and TRBJ1-1; D gene uncertain. This CDR3 contains 15 residues. Trimming took 5 bases from V and 0 from J, leaving 13 bases between them. Germline V CDR1 and CDR2: MNHNY, SVGAGI (reference sequence). This chain's CDR3 is CASSRGEDLNTEAFF. CDR3 nucleotides: TGTGCCAGCAGTCGGGGAGAGGACTTGAACACTGAAGCTTTCTTT.

This clone was counted a single time. The gene calls are TRBV6-5 and TRBJ1-1, with TRBD1 as a possible D gene (6 bases). The germline V gene has CDR1 MNHEY and CDR2 SVGAGI. Deletions cut 5 bases from V and 7 bases from J, with 17 bases between. There are 14 residues in the CDR3. The CDR3 loop reads CASSRRGGAGEAFF. In DNA, the CDR3 is TGTGCCAGCAGTCGGAGGGGGGGGGCCGGTGAAGCTTTCTTT.

The chain employs TRBV9 and TRBJ2-3; 11 nucleotides line up with TRBD2. This CDR3 comprises 16 residues. Germline CDR1 reads SGDLS; CDR2 reads YYNGEE. V was clipped by 3 bases and J by 5 bases; unmatched bases: 8. This CDR3 reads CASSADLAGGKDTQYF. The DNA of the CDR3 is TGTGCCAGCAGCGCGGACCTAGCGGGAGGAAAAGATACGCAGTATTTT.

V gene TRBV7-9 combines with J gene TRBJ2-5; 7 bases fit TRBD1. The CDR3 sequence is 15 residues long. Germline V gene data show CDR1 as SEHNR and CDR2 as FQNEAQ (reference sequence). J gave up 5 bases and V 5 bases, and 11 bases lay outside the gene matches. In nucleotides, the CDR3 is TGTGCCAGCAGCGCTACAGGGGATGAAGGGGAGACCCAGTACTTC. This encodes CASSATGDEGETQYF.